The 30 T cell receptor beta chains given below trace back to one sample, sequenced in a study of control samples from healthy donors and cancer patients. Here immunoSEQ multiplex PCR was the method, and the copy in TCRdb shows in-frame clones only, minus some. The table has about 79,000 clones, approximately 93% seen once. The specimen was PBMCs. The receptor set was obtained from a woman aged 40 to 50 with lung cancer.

CDR3: CASSFGVGGNTEAFF. As DNA, the CDR3 is TGTGCCAGCAGCTTCGGGGTCGGGGGGAACACTGAAGCTTTCTTT. V is TRBV11-3 and J is TRBJ1-1; D is perhaps TRBD1 (5 bases). CDR3 size: 15 residues. Germline V gene lookup returns CDR1 SGHNT and CDR2 YENEEA. V lost 3 bases to trimming and J lost 1 base, with 12 bases between them.

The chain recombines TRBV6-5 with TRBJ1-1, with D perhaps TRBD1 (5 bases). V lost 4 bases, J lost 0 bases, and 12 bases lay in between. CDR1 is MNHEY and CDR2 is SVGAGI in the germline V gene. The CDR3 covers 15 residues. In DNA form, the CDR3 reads TGTGCCAGCAGTTTCCACAGGAGCATGAACACTGAAGCTTTCTTT. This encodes CASSFHRSMNTEAFF.

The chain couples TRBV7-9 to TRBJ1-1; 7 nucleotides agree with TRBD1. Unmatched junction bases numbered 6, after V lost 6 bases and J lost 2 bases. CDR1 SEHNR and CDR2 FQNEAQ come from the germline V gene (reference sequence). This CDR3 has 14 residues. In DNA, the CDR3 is TGTGCCAGCAGACTAACAGGGGCCAACACTGAAGCTTTCTTT. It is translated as CASRLTGANTEAFF.

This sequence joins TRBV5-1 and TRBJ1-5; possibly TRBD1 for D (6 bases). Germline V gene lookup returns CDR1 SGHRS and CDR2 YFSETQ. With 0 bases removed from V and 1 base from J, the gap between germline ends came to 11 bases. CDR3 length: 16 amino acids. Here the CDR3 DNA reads TGCGCCAGCAGCTTGGGAGGGGGTGAAAGCAATCAGCCCCAGCATTTT. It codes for CASSLGGGESNQPQHF.

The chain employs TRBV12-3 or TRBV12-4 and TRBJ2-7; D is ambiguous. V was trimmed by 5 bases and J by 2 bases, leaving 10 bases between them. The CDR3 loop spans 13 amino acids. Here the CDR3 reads CASSLYTTYEQYF. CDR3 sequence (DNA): TGTGCCAGCAGTCTCTACACTACCTACGAGCAGTACTTC.

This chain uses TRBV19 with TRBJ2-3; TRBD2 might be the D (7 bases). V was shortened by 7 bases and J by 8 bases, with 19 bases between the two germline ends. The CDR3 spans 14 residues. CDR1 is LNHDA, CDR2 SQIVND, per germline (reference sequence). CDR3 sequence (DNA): TGTGCCAGTATGAAGCGGGGAGGGGGTGCTACGCAGTATTTT. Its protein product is CASMKRGGGATQYF.

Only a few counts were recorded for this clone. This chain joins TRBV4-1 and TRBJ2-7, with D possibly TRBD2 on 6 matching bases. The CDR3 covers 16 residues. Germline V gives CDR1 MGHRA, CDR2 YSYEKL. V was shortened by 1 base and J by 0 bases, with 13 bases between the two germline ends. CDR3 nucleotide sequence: TGCGCCAGCAGCCAAGGTCTTCCGGGGGTCTCCTACGAGCAGTACTTC. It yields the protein CASSQGLPGVSYEQYF.

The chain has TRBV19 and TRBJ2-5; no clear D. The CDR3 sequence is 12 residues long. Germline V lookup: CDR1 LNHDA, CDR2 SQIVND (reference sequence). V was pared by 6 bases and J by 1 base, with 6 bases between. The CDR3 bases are TGTGCCAGTAGCGACTCCCAAGAGACCCAGTACTTC. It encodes CASSDSQETQYF.

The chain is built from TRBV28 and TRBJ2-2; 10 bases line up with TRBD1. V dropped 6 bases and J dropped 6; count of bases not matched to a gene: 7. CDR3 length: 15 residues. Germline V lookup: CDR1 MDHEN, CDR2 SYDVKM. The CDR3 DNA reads TGTGCCAGCAGACCCCGGGACAGGGGTCCCGGGGAGCTGTTTTTT. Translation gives CASRPRDRGPGELFF.

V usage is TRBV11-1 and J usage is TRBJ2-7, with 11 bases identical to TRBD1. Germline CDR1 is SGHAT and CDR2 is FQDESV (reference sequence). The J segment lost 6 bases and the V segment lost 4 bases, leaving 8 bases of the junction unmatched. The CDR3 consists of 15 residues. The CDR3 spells CASSSLGTGGSEQYF. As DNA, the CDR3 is TGTGCCAGCAGCTCCTTGGGGACAGGGGGTAGCGAGCAGTACTTC.

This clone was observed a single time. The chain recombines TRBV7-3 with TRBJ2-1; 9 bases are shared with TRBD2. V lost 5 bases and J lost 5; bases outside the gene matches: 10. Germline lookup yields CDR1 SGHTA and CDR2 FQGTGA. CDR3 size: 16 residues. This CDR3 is CASSLESGGSNNEQFF. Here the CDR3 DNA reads TGTGCCAGCAGCCTAGAAAGCGGGGGGTCCAACAATGAGCAGTTCTTC.

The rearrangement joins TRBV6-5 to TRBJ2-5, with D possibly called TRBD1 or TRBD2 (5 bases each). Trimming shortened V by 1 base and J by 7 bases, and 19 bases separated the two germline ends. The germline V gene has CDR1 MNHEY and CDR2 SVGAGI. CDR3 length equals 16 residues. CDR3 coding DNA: TGTGCCAGCAGTTACTACCGGGACGGCCAAGAGTGGACCCAGTACTTC. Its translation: CASSYYRDGQEWTQYF.

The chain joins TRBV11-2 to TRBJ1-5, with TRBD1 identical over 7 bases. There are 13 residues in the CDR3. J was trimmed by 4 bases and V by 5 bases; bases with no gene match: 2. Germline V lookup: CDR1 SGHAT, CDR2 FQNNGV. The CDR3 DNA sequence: TGTGCCAGCAGCACGGACAGGAATCAGCCCCAGCATTTT. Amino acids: CASSTDRNQPQHF.

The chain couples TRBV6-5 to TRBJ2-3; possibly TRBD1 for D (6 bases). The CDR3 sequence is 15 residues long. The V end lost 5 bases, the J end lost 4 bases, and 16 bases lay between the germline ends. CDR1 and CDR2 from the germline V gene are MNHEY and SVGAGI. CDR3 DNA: TGTGCCAGCAGTCCCGGACAGCAATCAGCAGATACGCAGTATTTT. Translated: CASSPGQQSADTQYF.

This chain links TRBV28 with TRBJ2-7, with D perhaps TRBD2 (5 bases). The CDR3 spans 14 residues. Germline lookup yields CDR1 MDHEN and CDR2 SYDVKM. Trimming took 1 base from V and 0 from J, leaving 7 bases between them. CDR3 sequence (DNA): TGTGCCAGCAGTTTATTCGGGAACTCCTACGAGCAGTACTTC. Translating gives CASSLFGNSYEQYF.

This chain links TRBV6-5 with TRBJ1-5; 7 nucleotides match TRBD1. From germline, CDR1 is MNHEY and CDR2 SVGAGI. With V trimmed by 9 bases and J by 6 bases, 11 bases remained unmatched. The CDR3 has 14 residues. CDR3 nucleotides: TGTGCCAGTTCCGACAGGGAGATTTTTCAGCCCCAGCATTTT. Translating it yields CASSDREIFQPQHF.

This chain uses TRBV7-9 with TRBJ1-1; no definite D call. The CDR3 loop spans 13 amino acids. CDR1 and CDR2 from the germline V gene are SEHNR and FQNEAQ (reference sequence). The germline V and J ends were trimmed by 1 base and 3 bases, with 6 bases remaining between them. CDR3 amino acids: CASSLERDTEAFF. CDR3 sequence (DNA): TGTGCCAGCAGCTTAGAGAGGGACACTGAAGCTTTCTTT.

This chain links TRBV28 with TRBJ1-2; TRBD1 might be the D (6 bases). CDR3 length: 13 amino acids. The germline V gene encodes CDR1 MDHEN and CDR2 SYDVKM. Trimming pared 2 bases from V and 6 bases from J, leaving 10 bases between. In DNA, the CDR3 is TGTGCCAGCAGTTTAGTGGCAGGGGATGGCTACACCTTC. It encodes CASSLVAGDGYTF.

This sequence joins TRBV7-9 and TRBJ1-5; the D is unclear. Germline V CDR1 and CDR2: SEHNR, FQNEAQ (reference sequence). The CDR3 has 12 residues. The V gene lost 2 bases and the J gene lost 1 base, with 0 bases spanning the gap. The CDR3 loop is CASSLSNQPQHF. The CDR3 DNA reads TGTGCCAGCAGCTTAAGCAATCAGCCCCAGCATTTT.

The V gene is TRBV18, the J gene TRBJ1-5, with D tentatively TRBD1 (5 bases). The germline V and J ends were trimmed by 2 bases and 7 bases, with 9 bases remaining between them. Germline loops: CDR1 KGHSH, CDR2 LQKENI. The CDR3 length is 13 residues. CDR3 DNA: TGTGCCAGCTCACCAGGGCAGGGACAGCCCCAGCATTTT. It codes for CASSPGQGQPQHF. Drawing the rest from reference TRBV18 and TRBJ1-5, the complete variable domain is NAGVMQNPRHLVRRRGQEARLRCSPMKGHSHVYWYRQLPEEGLKFMVYLQKENIIDESGMPKERFSAEFPKEGPSILRIQQVVRGDSAAYFCASSPGQGQPQHFGDGTRLSIL.

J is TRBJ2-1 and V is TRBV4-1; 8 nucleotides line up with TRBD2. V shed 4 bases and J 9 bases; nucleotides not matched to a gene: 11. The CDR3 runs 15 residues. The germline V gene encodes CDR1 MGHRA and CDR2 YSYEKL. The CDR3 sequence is CASSPVRTSNSEQFF. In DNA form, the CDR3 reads TGCGCCAGCAGCCCAGTTCGGACTAGCAACAGTGAGCAGTTCTTC.

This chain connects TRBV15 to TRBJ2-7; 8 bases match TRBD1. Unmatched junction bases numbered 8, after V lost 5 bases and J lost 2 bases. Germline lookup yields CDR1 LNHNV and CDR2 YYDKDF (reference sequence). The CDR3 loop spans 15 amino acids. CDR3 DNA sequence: TGTGCCACCAGCGCACGACAGGGGAGTCCCTACGAGCAGTACTTC. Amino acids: CATSARQGSPYEQYF. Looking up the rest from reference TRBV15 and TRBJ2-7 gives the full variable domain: DAMVIQNPRYQVTQFGKPVTLSCSQTLNHNVMYWYQQKSSQAPKLLFHYYDKDFNNEADTPDNFQSRRPNTSFCFLDIRSPGLGDTAMYLCATSARQGSPYEQYFGPGTRLTVT.

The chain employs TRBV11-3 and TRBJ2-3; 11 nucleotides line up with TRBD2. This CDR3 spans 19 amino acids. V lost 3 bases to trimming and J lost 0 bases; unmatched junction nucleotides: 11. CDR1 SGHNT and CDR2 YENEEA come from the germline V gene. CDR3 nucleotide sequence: TGTGCCAGCAGCTTTGTGGGGACTAGCGGACCCCCTAGCACAGATACGCAGTATTTT. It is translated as CASSFVGTSGPPSTDTQYF.

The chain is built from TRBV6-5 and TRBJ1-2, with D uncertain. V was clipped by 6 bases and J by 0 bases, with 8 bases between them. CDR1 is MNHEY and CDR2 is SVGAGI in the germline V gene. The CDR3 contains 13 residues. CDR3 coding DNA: TGTGCCAGCAGGCCTGAGTCTAACTATGGCTACACCTTC. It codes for CASRPESNYGYTF.

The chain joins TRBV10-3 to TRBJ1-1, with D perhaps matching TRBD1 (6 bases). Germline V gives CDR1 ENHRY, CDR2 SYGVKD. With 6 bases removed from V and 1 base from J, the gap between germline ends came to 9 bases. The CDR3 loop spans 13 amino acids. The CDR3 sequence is CAISPTGNTEAFF. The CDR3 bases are TGTGCCATCAGCCCGACAGGGAACACTGAAGCTTTCTTT.

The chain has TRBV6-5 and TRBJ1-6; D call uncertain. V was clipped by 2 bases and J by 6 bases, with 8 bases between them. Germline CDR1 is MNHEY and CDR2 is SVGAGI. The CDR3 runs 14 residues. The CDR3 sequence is CASSYVVSNSPLHF. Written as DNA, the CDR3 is TGTGCCAGCAGTTACGTCGTCTCTAATTCACCCCTCCACTTT.

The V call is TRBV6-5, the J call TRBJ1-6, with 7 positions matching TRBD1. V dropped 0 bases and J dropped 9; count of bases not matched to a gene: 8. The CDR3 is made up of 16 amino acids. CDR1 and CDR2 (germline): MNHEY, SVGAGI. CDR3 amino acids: CASSYSTTGKSSPLHF. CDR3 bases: TGTGCCAGCAGTTACTCGACGACAGGGAAAAGTTCACCCCTCCACTTT.

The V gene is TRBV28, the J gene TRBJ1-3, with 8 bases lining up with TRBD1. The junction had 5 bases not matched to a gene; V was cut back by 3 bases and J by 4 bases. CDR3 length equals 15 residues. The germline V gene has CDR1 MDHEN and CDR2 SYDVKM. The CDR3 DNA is TGTGCCAGCAGTTTCCTACAGGGGGGAGGAAACACCATATATTTT. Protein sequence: CASSFLQGGGNTIYF.

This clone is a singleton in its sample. CDR3 nucleotides: TGTGCCAGCAGTTACATTTACGAGCAGTACTTC. It translates to CASSYIYEQYF. This sequence joins TRBV6-2 or TRBV6-3 and TRBJ2-7; D uncertain. Germline values: CDR1 MNHEY, CDR2 SVGEGT. V was shortened by 2 bases and J by 4 bases, with 3 bases between the two germline ends. This CDR3 comprises 11 residues.

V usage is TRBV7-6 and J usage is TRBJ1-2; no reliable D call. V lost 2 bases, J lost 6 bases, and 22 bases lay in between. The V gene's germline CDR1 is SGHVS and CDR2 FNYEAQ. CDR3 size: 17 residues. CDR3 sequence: CASSLTPVTRNEDGYTF. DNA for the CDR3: TGTGCCAGCAGCTTAACGCCCGTGACAAGAAATGAAGATGGCTACACCTTC. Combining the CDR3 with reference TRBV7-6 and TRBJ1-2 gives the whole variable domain GAGVSQSPRYKVTKRGQDVALRCDPISGHVSLYWYRQALGQGPEFLTYFNYEAQQDKSGLPNDRFSAERPEGSISTLTIQRTEQRDSAMYRCASSLTPVTRNEDGYTFGSGTRLTVV.